Listed here are 9 T cell receptor beta chains from one sample, sequenced in a study of blood T cell repertoires in COVID-19. Here immunoSEQ multiplex PCR was the method, and the copy in TCRdb shows in-frame clones only, minus some. Among about 170,000 clones listed, 70% to 90% were seen once. Sequencing was done on a sample of peripheral blood. These TCRs come from a woman older than 75 in a cohort sampled during active or convalescent COVID-19.

The V gene is TRBV28, the J gene TRBJ2-7; weak D call: TRBD1 (6 bases). This CDR3 has 17 residues. Trimming took off 2 bases at V and 4 bases at J, with 21 bases between the two ends. Per the germline V gene, CDR1 is MDHEN and CDR2 is SYDVKM. The CDR3 protein is CASSLTAFKGTPYEQYF. In DNA, the CDR3 is TGTGCCAGCAGTTTAACCGCCTTTAAGGGGACACCTTACGAGCAGTACTTC.

The chain links TRBV11-3 to TRBJ2-7; D is uncertain. From germline, CDR1 is SGHNT and CDR2 YENEEA. The ends were cut back, 2 bases at V and 7 bases at J, with 9 bases in the middle. This CDR3 is built from 12 residues. CDR3 region: CASSLTSGEQYF. Here the CDR3 DNA reads TGTGCCAGCAGCTTAACCTCGGGTGAGCAGTACTTC.

The gene calls are TRBV27 and TRBJ2-3, with D hard to call. The CDR3 spans 12 residues. CDR1 and CDR2 from the germline V gene are MNHEY and SMNVEV (reference sequence). Trimming took 4 bases from V and 1 from J, leaving 3 bases between them. Written as DNA, the CDR3 is TGTGCCAGCAGTTCCGGCACAGATACGCAGTATTTT. It encodes CASSSGTDTQYF.

The chain carries TRBV18 and TRBJ2-7; 7 positions match TRBD1. CDR1 and CDR2 from the germline V gene are KGHSH and LQKENI. After removal of 4 bases from V and 2 bases from J, the junction contained 11 bases not matched to a gene. This CDR3 is built from 16 residues. CDR3 sequence: CASSRGVGQTTYEQYF. CDR3 in DNA: TGTGCCAGCTCACGTGGTGTGGGACAGACCACCTACGAGCAGTACTTC.

The chain recombines TRBV5-1 with TRBJ2-7, with D perhaps matching TRBD1 (7 bases). The CDR3 is 14 amino acids. The germline V gene has CDR1 SGHRS and CDR2 YFSETQ. Trimming removed 0 bases at V and 6 bases at J, with 13 bases between. The CDR3 DNA is TGCGCCAGCAGCTTGGGACGACAGGGAGGCGAGCAGTACGTC. Translated: CASSLGRQGGEQYV.

This clone was seen only a few times. The chain combines TRBV7-9 with TRBJ1-2; D not certain. V lost 5 bases and J 4 bases, leaving 17 bases between the germline ends. Germline V gives CDR1 SEHNR, CDR2 FQNEAQ (reference sequence). This CDR3 comprises 15 residues. The DNA for the CDR3 is TGTGCCAGCAGCCCCGGCCCCCAGGTGGGCTATGGCTACACCTTC. The encoded protein is CASSPGPQVGYGYTF.

This chain uses TRBV5-1 with TRBJ1-1; 8 bases map to TRBD1. The V gene end was trimmed by 2 bases and the J gene end by 7 bases; junction bases not matched to a gene: 13. Germline loops: CDR1 SGHRS, CDR2 YFSETQ. The CDR3 consists of 16 residues. The CDR3 region is CASSFMSGGLKGEAFF. The DNA of the CDR3 is TGCGCCAGCAGCTTTATGTCAGGGGGCCTTAAGGGTGAAGCTTTCTTT.

This chain connects TRBV19 to TRBJ1-1; TRBD1 aligns across 7 bases. The CDR3 is 13 amino acids. V gave up 6 bases and J gave up 1 base; unmatched junction bases: 2. Looked up from germline, CDR1 is LNHDA and CDR2 is SQIVND (reference sequence). The CDR3 is CASRGTENTEAFF. Here the CDR3 DNA reads TGTGCCAGTAGGGGGACAGAGAACACTGAAGCTTTCTTT.

The chain uses TRBV18 and TRBJ2-3; D is unclear. CDR1 KGHSH and CDR2 LQKENI come from the germline V gene. V was clipped by 5 bases and J by 1 base, with 7 bases between them. CDR3 length: 13 residues. Here the CDR3 reads CASSLPGTDTQYF. In DNA, the CDR3 is TGTGCCAGCTCATTACCGGGCACAGATACGCAGTATTTT.